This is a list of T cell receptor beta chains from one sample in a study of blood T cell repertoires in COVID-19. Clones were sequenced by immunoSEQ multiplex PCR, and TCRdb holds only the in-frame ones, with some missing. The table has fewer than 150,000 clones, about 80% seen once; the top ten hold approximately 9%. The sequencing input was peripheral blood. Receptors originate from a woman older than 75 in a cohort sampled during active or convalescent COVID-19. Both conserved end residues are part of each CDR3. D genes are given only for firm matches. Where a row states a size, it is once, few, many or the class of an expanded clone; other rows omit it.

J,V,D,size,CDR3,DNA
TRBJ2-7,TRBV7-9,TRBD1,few,CASSFTDRGHREQYF,TGTGCCAGCAGCTTTACGGACAGGGGGCACCGCGAGCAGTACTTC
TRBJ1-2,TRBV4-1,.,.,CASSQEMGLGYTF,TGCGCCAGCAGCCAAGAGATGGGACTTGGCTACACCTTC
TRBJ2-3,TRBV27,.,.,CASIQRGTDTQYF,TGTGCCAGCATTCAGCGGGGCACAGATACGCAGTATTTT
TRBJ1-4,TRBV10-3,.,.,CASGAGVSNEKLFF,TGTGCCTCCGGGGCAGGGGTGTCTAATGAAAAACTGTTTTTT
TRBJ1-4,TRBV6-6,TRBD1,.,CASSRRDSGEKLFF,TGTGCCAGCAGCCGAAGGGACAGCGGGGAAAAACTGTTTTTT
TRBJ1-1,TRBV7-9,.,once,CASSETVEAFF,TGTGCCAGCAGCGAAACAGTTGAAGCTTTCTTT
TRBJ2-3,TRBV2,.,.,CASTPGRDTQYF,TGTGCCAGCACCCCGGGTCGGGATACGCAGTATTTT
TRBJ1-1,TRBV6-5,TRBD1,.,CASSSGQPMNTEAFF,TGTGCCAGCAGTTCGGGACAGCCCATGAACACTGAAGCTTTCTTT
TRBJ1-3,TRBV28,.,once,CASSFSSGNTIYF,TGTGCCAGCAGTTTCTCGTCCGGAAACACCATATATTTT
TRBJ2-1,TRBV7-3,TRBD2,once,CASSPQATAGGEQFF,TGTGCCAGCAGCCCCCAGGCGACGGCGGGGGGCGAGCAGTTCTTC
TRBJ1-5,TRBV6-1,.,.,CASSGEMGRRHNQPQHF,TGTGCCAGCAGTGGAGAAATGGGCCGCCGACACAATCAGCCCCAGCATTTT
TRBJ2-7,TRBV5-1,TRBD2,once,CASSFQGLAGYEQYF,TGCGCCAGCAGCTTCCAAGGACTAGCCGGCTACGAGCAGTACTTC
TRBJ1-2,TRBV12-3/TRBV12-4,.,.,CATSLGGGYGYTF,TGTGCCACCAGCCTCGGCGGAGGCTATGGCTACACCTTC
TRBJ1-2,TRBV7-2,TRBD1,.,CASSLDRIGGYTF,TGTGCCAGCAGCTTGGACAGGATCGGCGGCTACACCTTC
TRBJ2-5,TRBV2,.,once,CASSRGAETQYF,TGTGCCAGCAGTCGGGGGGCAGAGACCCAGTACTTC
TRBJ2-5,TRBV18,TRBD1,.,CASSPRTGQQETQYF,TGTGCCAGCTCACCAAGGACAGGACAGCAAGAGACCCAGTACTTC
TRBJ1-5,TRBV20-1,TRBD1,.,CSASTGGSQPQHF,TGCAGTGCTAGTACAGGGGGCTCTCAGCCCCAGCATTTT
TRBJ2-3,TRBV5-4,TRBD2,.,CASSLGLAGRADTQYF,TGTGCCAGCAGCTTAGGACTAGCGGGGCGTGCAGATACGCAGTATTTT
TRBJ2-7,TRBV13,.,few,CASSFTGLHEQYF,TGTGCCAGCAGCTTTACAGGGTTGCACGAGCAGTACTTC
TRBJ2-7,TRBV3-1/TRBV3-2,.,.,CASSDIGRDYEQYF,TGTGCCAGCAGCGACATCGGACGGGACTACGAGCAGTACTTC
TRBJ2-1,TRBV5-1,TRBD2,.,CASSLRLAEYNEQFF,TGCGCCAGCAGCTTGCGGCTAGCGGAATACAATGAGCAGTTCTTC
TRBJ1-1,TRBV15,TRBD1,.,CATSTDRGTEAFF,TGTGCCACCAGCACCGACAGGGGAACTGAAGCTTTCTTT
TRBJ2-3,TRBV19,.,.,CASRVPGGADTQYF,TGTGCCAGTAGGGTCCCGGGGGGCGCAGATACGCAGTATTTT
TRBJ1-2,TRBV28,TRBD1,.,CASQTGGNGYTF,TGTGCCAGCCAGACAGGGGGCAATGGCTACACCTTC
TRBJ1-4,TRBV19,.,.,CASSSNREFGNEKLFF,TGTGCCAGTAGTTCTAATCGGGAGTTCGGGAATGAAAAACTGTTTTTT
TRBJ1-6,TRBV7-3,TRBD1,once,CASSLTGTGANSPLHF,TGTGCCAGCAGCTTAACTGGGACAGGGGCTAATTCACCCCTCCACTTT
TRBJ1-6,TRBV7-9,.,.,CASSFPVGGSLNSPLHF,TGTGCCAGCAGCTTCCCTGTGGGGGGGAGCCTTAATTCACCCCTCCACTTT
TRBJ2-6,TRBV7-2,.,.,CASSPSRGGANVLTF,TGTGCCAGCAGCCCATCCCGAGGGGGGGCCAACGTCCTGACTTTC
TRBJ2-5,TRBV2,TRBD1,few,CASRGWTGKETQYF,TGTGCCAGCAGGGGCTGGACAGGGAAGGAGACCCAGTACTTC
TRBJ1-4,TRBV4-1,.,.,CASSQLGRGEKLFF,TGCGCCAGCAGCCAATTGGGGAGGGGTGAAAAACTGTTTTTT
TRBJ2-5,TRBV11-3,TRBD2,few,CASSLGLSASETQYF,TGTGCCAGCAGCTTGGGACTATCAGCGTCCGAGACCCAGTACTTC
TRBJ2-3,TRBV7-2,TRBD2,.,CASSPGGRGSTDTQYF,TGTGCCAGCAGCCCCGGGGGGAGGGGAAGCACAGATACGCAGTATTTT
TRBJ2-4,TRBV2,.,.,CASSEPTQLAKNIQYF,TGTGCCAGCAGTGAGCCCACACAGTTAGCCAAAAACATTCAGTACTTC
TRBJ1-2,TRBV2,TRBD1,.,CASSAGGYGYTF,TGTGCCAGCAGTGCAGGGGGCTATGGCTACACCTTC
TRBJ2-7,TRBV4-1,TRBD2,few,CASSQAQWGRGEYEQYF,TGCGCCAGCAGCCAAGCCCAGTGGGGGCGGGGGGAGTACGAGCAGTACTTC
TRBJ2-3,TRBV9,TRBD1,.,CASSLKQGSSTDTQYF,TGTGCCAGCAGCCTCAAACAGGGGAGCTCGACAGATACGCAGTATTTT
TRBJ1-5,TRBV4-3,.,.,CASSHGRGVDQPQHF,TGCGCCAGCAGCCATGGCAGGGGTGTCGATCAGCCCCAGCATTTT
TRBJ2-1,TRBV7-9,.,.,CASSPRGSNEQFF,TGTGCCAGCAGCCCCAGGGGCTCAAATGAGCAGTTCTTC
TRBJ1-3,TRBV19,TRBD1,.,CASSIQPDRVGGNTIYF,TGTGCCAGTAGTATACAACCGGACAGGGTGGGAGGAAACACCATATATTTT
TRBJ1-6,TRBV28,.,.,CASRSGGPSSHNSPLHF,TGTGCCAGCCGGTCCGGCGGGCCCAGCTCACATAATTCACCCCTCCACTTT
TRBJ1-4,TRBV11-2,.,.,CASSLAGGATNEKLFF,TGTGCCAGCAGCTTAGCGGGGGGGGCAACTAATGAAAAACTGTTTTTT
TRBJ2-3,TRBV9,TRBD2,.,CASSFSGGWTDTQYF,TGTGCCAGCAGCTTTAGCGGGGGGTGGACAGATACGCAGTATTTT
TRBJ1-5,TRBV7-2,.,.,CASSSRRGNQPQHF,TGTGCCAGCAGCTCCCGGAGGGGCAATCAGCCCCAGCATTTT
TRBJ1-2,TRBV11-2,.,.,CASSLDTLTDYGYTF,TGTGCCAGCAGCTTAGATACGCTTACGGACTATGGCTACACCTTC
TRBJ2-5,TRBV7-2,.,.,CASSLGGHQETQYF,TGTGCCAGCAGCTTAGGGGGGCACCAAGAGACCCAGTACTTC
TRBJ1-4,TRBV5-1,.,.,CASSNGGKNEKLFF,TGCGCCAGCAGCAACGGAGGGAAGAATGAAAAACTGTTTTTT
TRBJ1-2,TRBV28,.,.,CASTETNNYGYTF,TGTGCCAGCACCGAGACAAACAACTATGGCTACACCTTC
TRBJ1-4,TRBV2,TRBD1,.,CLTKQGAGEKLFF,TGCCTTACGAAACAGGGGGCCGGTGAAAAACTGTTTTTT
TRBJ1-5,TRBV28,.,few,CAMAPGGRGNQPQHF,TGTGCCATGGCCCCTGGGGGGAGGGGCAATCAGCCCCAGCATTTT
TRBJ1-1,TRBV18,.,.,CASSPRQGTAFF,TGTGCCAGCTCACCACGTCAGGGTACGGCTTTCTTT
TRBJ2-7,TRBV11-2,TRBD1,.,CASSSETGDNPYF,TGTGCCAGCAGCTCCGAGACAGGGGATAATCCGTACTTC
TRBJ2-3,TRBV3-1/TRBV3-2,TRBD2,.,CASSQGRLAAHTDTQYF,TGTGCCAGCAGCCAAGGTAGACTAGCGGCCCACACAGATACGCAGTATTTT
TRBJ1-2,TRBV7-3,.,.,CASSTSGGYGYTF,TGTGCCAGCAGCACGAGTGGTGGCTATGGCTACACCTTC
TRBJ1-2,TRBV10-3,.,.,CAISESGYGYTF,TGTGCCATCAGTGAATCGGGTTATGGCTACACCTTC
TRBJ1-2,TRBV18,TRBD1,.,CASSPQTGGRGYTF,TGTGCCAGCTCACCACAGACAGGGGGCCGTGGCTACACCTTC
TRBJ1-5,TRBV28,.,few,CASRPLINQPQHF,TGTGCCAGCCGCCCCCTAATCAATCAGCCCCAGCATTTT
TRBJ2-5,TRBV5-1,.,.,CASSLDATGFQETQYF,TGCGCCAGCAGCTTGGACGCCACAGGGTTTCAAGAGACCCAGTACTTC
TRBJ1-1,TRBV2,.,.,CASKPGRGNTEAFF,TGTGCCAGCAAACCCGGGAGAGGGAACACTGAAGCTTTCTTT